Below are 9 T cell receptor beta chains sequenced from a single sample in a study of blood T cells in healthy people across ages (dated by TCRdb to 2013 to 2016). Libraries were made using 5' RACE. The sequencer listed for this sample is Illumina HiSeq 2500. A second PCR of roughly 6 to 12 cycles was performed with a sample-barcoded 5' primer and a J-beta primer mix. TCRdb reprocessing: public reads trimmed at Q25 with fastp, clones called with MiXCR, in-frame beta chains kept. Merged by CDR3 protein, the rows form single entries marked with the most common genes and DNA. This sample gives 1,500,000 or so distinct CDR3 sequences in total; 42% of them show up just once. The ten largest clones represent 4% of the sample. The sample consisted of blood. These TCRs come from a woman between 18 and 29 years old in good health.

This clonotype occurred a few times. V gene TRBV12-3 or TRBV12-4 combines with J gene TRBJ2-1, with 7 bases aligning to TRBD2. The CDR3 runs to 16 residues. V lost 3 bases, J lost 0 bases, and 5 bases stayed unmatched. The CDR3 loop reads CASSFSTSLSYNEQFF. The CDR3 DNA follows: TGTGCCAGCAGTTTCTCGACTAGCCTCTCCTACAATGAGCAGTTCTTC.

The chain recombines TRBV7-9 with TRBJ2-7; D call uncertain. The CDR3 has 14 residues. Deletions cut 0 bases from V and 2 bases from J, with 8 bases between. From germline, CDR1 is SEHNR and CDR2 FQNEAQ (reference sequence). The CDR3 region is CASSLANAAYEQYF. DNA of the CDR3: TGTGCCAGCAGCTTAGCGAACGCTGCCTACGAGCAGTACTTC.

The CDR3, as DNA: TGTGCCAGCAGCCCAGAGGGGCCTTGGGATACGCAGTATTTT. Encoded protein: CASSPEGPWDTQYF. V is TRBV11-2 and J is TRBJ2-3; D could derive from TRBD1 or TRBD2 (5 bases each). Germline loops: CDR1 SGHAT, CDR2 FQNNGV. This CDR3 comprises 14 residues. The V gene lost 5 bases and the J gene lost 6 bases, with 15 bases spanning the gap.

As concerns this clonotype: One end of the junction fails to match germline, which may point to a read error. The chain joins TRBV15 to TRBJ2-7, with 11 bases identical to TRBD1. The germline V gene encodes CDR1 LNHNV and CDR2 YYDKDF (reference sequence). The CDR3 is made up of 15 amino acids. The CDR3 region has the DNA TGTGCCATCGCACGGGACAGGGGGTATACTGACGAGCAGAACTTC. It codes for CAIARDRGYTDEQNF. The whole variable domain, filled in from reference TRBV15 and TRBJ2-7, reads DAMVIQNPRYQVTQFGKPVTLSCSQTLNHNVMYWYQQKSSQAPKLLFHYYDKDFNNEADTPDNFQSRRPNTSFCFLDIRSPGLGDTAMYLCAIARDRGYTDEQNFGPGTRLTVT.

The CDR3 DNA reads as TGTGCCAGCAGCTTAGAGGACCGGAGACAGTTCTTC. It is translated as CASSLEDRRQFF. The chain employs TRBV7-9 and TRBJ2-1; D remains unclear. Germline CDR1 and CDR2: SEHNR and FQNEAQ (reference sequence). With 1 base removed from V and 13 bases from J, the gap between germline ends came to 11 bases. The CDR3 length is 12 residues.

The CDR3 sequence is CASSQNRNRDHGYTF. CDR3 DNA sequence: TGCGCCAGCAGCCAAAACAGGAACAGGGACCATGGCTACACCTTC. The V gene is TRBV4-3, the J gene TRBJ1-2, with D possibly TRBD1 on 6 matching bases. Germline-derived CDR1 and CDR2 are LGHNA and YSLEER. The CDR3 consists of 15 residues. V lost 2 bases to trimming and J lost 6 bases, with 16 bases between them.

The rearrangement joins TRBV29-1 to TRBJ2-5; maybe TRBD1 (5 bases). This CDR3 is built from 15 residues. CDR1 is SQVTM, CDR2 ANQGSEA, per germline. Trimming shortened V by 1 base and J by 5 bases, and 17 bases separated the two germline ends. The CDR3 coding sequence is TGCAGCGTTGAAGCCTTCTCCCAGACAGCGGAGACCCAGTACTTC. Amino acids: CSVEAFSQTAETQYF. The full variable domain, rest sourced from reference TRBV29-1 and TRBJ2-5, is SAVISQKPSRDICQRGTSLTIQCQVDSQVTMMFWYRQQPGQSLTLIATANQGSEATYESGFVIDKFPISRPNLTFSTLTVSNMSPEDSSIYLCSVEAFSQTAETQYFGPGTRLLVL.

This chain joins TRBV19 and TRBJ1-2; possible D gene TRBD1, 5 bases. CDR3 length equals 13 residues. In germline, CDR1 is LNHDA, CDR2 SQIVND (reference sequence). V lost 10 bases and J lost 3, with 15 bases in between. DNA of the CDR3: TGTGCCACATCTCCTGTGACAGACTATGGCTACACCTTC. The encoded protein is CATSPVTDYGYTF. The whole variable domain, remainder taken from reference TRBV19 and TRBJ1-2, is DGGITQSPKYLFRKEGQNVTLSCEQNLNHDAMYWYRQDPGQGLRLIYYSQIVNDFQKGDIAEGYSVSREKKESFPLTVTSAQKNPTAFYLCATSPVTDYGYTFGSGTRLTVV.

Details on this clonotype: A junction boundary mismatches the germline segment, possibly from a read error. The V gene is TRBV9, the J gene TRBJ2-3; TRBD2 agrees at 10 bases. The length of the CDR3 is 16 residues. Germline CDR1 and CDR2: SGDLS and YYNGEE. CDR3 DNA sequence: TGTGCCAGCAGCATTGGGACTAGCGCCTACACAGGTACGCAGTATTTT. Translated, it gives CASSIGTSAYTGTQYF.